This is a list of T cell receptor beta chains from one sample in a study of human T cells and chemical hapten exposure. TCRdb re-analysed the RACE reads in MiXCR, keeping a single row per CDR3 protein. The table records about 260,000 distinct CDR3 sequences, about 9% of them present only once. Sequenced material: whole blood, taken in connection with sensitization to the hapten diphenylcyclopropenone (DPC). The source is a woman aged 35 to 49 with alopecia areata. Some clones in this sample may be carry-over from other donors' samples. The CDR3 runs from the conserved cysteine through the conserved F or W. Each record gives: V gene, clone size, D gene, J gene, CDR3 DNA, CDR3 protein. D genes are given only for firm matches. Clone size is stated in some rows and not others, as once, few, many or a class when expanded.

TRBV11-2	NA	NA	TRBJ2-3	TGTGCCAGCAGCCCAGCCCCCTCATCCGATACGCAGTATTTT	CASSPAPSSDTQYF
TRBV11-2	few	NA	TRBJ1-2	TGTGCCAGCAGCCCACATGAAGCCTATGGCTACACCTTC	CASSPHEAYGYTF
TRBV2	NA	NA	TRBJ1-1	TGTGTCAGCAGCCCCGAACGCACTGAAGCTTTCTTT	CVSSPERTEAFF
TRBV5-4	NA	TRBD1	TRBJ1-2	TGTGCCAGCAGCTTAGGACAGGGCCGGGGCTATGGCTACACCTTC	CASSLGQGRGYGYTF
TRBV28	few	TRBD2	TRBJ2-5	TGTGCCAGCAGGGACGGGACTAGCTCTCGAGAGACCCAGTACTTC	CASRDGTSSRETQYF
TRBV7-2	many	TRBD1	TRBJ2-5	TGTGCCAGCAGCCAACCCACCGGGACAGGGAGGGCGACCCAGTACTTC	CASSQPTGTGRATQYF
TRBV20-1	few	NA	TRBJ2-6	TGCAGTGCTGGCGGACAGCTGAAGATCTCTGGGGCCAACGTCCTGACTTTC	CSAGGQLKISGANVLTF
TRBV7-2	few	TRBD1	TRBJ1-6	TGTGCCAGCAGCTTAGCTTTGCGGTTGCCAGGGGGCTATTCACCCCTCCACTTT	CASSLALRLPGGYSPLHF
TRBV20-1	NA	NA	TRBJ2-1	TGCAGTGCTAGGGGGGGACAGAATGAGCAGTTCTTC	CSARGGQNEQFF
TRBV20-1	NA	NA	TRBJ2-5	TGCAGTGCTAGAGACTACCAAGAGACCCAGTACTTC	CSARDYQETQYF
TRBV9	few	TRBD2	TRBJ2-7	TGTGCCAGCAGTCCTAGCGGGATTGACTACGAGCAGTACTTC	CASSPSGIDYEQYF
TRBV12-5	few	NA	TRBJ1-1	TGTGCTAGTGGCCCTGATAGCACTGAAGCTTTCTTT	CASGPDSTEAFF
TRBV5-6	NA	NA	TRBJ2-7	TGTGCCAGCAGCTTGGTGCAGGGCTACTCCTACGAGCAGTACTTC	CASSLVQGYSYEQYF
TRBV9	NA	NA	TRBJ1-5	TGTGCCAGCAGCGTAGGTGGAGAGAGGCAGCCCCAGCATTTT	CASSVGGERQPQHF
TRBV20-1	many	TRBD1	TRBJ2-1	TGCAGTGCTAAAAGACAGGGGACGGATGAGCAGTTCTTC	CSAKRQGTDEQFF
TRBV2	NA	NA	TRBJ2-4	TGTGCCAGCAGTGAAAACAGCCAAGCCAAAAACATTCAGTACTTC	CASSENSQAKNIQYF
TRBV5-1	NA	TRBD1	TRBJ1-4	TGCGCCAGCCCCGGACAGGGGGCAGCTAATGAAAAACTGTTTTTT	CASPGQGAANEKLFF
TRBV5-1	many	NA	TRBJ1-1	TGCGCCAGCAGCTTAGGGGACTCTAACACTGAAGCTTTCTTT	CASSLGDSNTEAFF
TRBV5-1	few	NA	TRBJ2-7	TGCGCCAGCAGCCTGCCCTTTGGGCGACAGGACTACGAGCAGTACTTC	CASSLPFGRQDYEQYF
TRBV28	few	NA	TRBJ2-5	TGTGCCAGCAACAAGGCAAACCAAGAGACCCAGTACTTC	CASNKANQETQYF
TRBV6-5	NA	TRBD1	TRBJ1-2	TGTGCCAGCAGTTACGAGGGGGCGCGCGGCTACACCTTC	CASSYEGARGYTF
TRBV5-1	few	NA	TRBJ2-1	TGCGCCACCCAAGGAGTCGGGGGGCATAATAGGAGCTCCTACAATGAGCAGTTCTTC	CATQGVGGHNRSSYNEQFF
TRBV5-1	many	TRBD2	TRBJ2-7	TGCGCCAGCAGCTTGGATAATTCGGGAGGGCGCGAGCAGTACTTC	CASSLDNSGGREQYF
TRBV10-3	many	NA	TRBJ1-5	TGTGCCATCAGTGGGTGGGATAGTCCTCGTCAGCCCCAGCATTTT	CAISGWDSPRQPQHF
TRBV12-3/TRBV12-4	few	NA	TRBJ2-3	TGTGCCAGCAGTTTAGCGGGAGGTGAGCGAGATACGCAGTATTTT	CASSLAGGERDTQYF
TRBV10-3	few	NA	TRBJ2-3	TGTGCCATCGCAGGCACAGATACGCAGTATTTT	CAIAGTDTQYF
TRBV12-3/TRBV12-4	NA	NA	TRBJ1-2	TGTGCCAGTAGCCTTGGACAGAGAGGTGGCTACACCTTC	CASSLGQRGGYTF
TRBV6-2/TRBV6-3	few	TRBD1	TRBJ1-5	TGTGCCAGCAGACCGGGACAGGTCAATCAGCCCCAGCATTTT	CASRPGQVNQPQHF
TRBV4-1	NA	TRBD2	TRBJ2-7	TGCGCCAGCAGCCGAGACCTTTCCGGGAGGACTACCTTC	CASSRDLSGRTTF
TRBV12-3/TRBV12-4	many	TRBD2	TRBJ2-1	TGTGCCAGCAGTCTCCCCGGGACTAGCGGATTGGGAGAGCAGTTCTTC	CASSLPGTSGLGEQFF